This record covers a single T cell receptor (beta chain). Its specificity is unknown. The method was immunoSEQ multiplex PCR; TCRdb's version includes in-frame clones alone and lacks a portion of them. The table records 130,000 or so clones, 84% of them present only once. This sample is drawn from a study of identifying expanded T cells in peripheral blood. Study-wide findings and caveats: Across healthy donors, higher total template counts meant significantly greater approximately two-week count variance. Around 1.2 clones differed between technical replicates, versus around 15 and 19 over time.

During the collection period, no donor immune events like infections were recorded. The clonotype comes from a person aged 18 to 75 in good health. The sample consisted of blood.

The CDR3 region is CASSLDTSLAGTDTQYF. CDR3 bases: TGTGCCAGCAGCTTAGATACCTCGCTAGCGGGGACAGATACGCAGTATTTT. This chain uses TRBV11-2 with TRBJ2-3; 9 bases match TRBD2. Trimming cost V 0 bases and J 3 bases; bases outside gene matches: 7. Germline loops: CDR1 SGHAT, CDR2 FQNNGV. CDR3 length: 17 amino acids.